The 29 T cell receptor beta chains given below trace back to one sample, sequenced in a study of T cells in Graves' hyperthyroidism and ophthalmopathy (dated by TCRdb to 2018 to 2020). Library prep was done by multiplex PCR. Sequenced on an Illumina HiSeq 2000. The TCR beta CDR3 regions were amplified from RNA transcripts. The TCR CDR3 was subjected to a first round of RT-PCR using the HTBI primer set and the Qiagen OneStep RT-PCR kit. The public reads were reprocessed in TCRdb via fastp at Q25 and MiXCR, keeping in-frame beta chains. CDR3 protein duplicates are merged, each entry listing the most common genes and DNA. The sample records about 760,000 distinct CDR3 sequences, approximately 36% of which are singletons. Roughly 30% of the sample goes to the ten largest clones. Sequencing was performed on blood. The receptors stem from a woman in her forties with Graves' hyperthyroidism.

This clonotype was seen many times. Here the CDR3 reads CASRGGQDYEQYF. CDR3 DNA sequence: TGTGCCAGCAGGGGGGGACAGGACTACGAGCAGTACTTC. The genes are TRBV12-3 or TRBV12-4 and TRBJ2-7, with TRBD1 matching 8 bases. J gave up 3 bases and V 6 bases, and 4 bases lay outside the gene matches. The CDR3 has 13 residues.

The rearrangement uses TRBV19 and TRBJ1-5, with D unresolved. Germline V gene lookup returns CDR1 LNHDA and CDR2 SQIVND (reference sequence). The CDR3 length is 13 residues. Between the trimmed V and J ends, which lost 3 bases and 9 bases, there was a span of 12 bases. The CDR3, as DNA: TGTGCCAGTAGTATGGGCAGGCCAACGCCCCAGCATTTT. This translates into CASSMGRPTPQHF.

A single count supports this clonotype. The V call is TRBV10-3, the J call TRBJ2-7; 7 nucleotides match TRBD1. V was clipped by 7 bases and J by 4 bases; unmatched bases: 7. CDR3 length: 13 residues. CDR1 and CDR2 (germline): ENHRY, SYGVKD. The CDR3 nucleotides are TGTGCCATCACCGGACAGGACGGGTACGAGCAGTACTTC. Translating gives CAITGQDGYEQYF.

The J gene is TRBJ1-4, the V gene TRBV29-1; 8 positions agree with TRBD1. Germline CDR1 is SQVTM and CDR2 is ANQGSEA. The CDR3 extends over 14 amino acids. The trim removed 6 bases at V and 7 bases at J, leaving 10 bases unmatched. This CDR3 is CSVRTGLGSEKLFF. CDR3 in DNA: TGCAGCGTCAGGACAGGGCTAGGCAGTGAAAAACTGTTTTTT.

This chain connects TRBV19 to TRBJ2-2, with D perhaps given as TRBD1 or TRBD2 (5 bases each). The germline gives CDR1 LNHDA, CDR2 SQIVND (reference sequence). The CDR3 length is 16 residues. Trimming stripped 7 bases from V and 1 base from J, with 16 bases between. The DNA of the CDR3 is TGTGCCAGTACCCGACTCGGGACCGTGAACACCGGGGAGCTGTTTTTT. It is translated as CASTRLGTVNTGELFF.

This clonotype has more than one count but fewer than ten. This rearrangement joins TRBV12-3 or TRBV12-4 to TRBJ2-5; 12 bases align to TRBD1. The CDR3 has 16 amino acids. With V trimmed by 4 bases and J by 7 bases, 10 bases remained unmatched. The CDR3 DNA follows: TGTGCCAGCAGTTCCACTCCCGGGACAGGGGGCTCGACCCAGTACTTC. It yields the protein CASSSTPGTGGSTQYF.

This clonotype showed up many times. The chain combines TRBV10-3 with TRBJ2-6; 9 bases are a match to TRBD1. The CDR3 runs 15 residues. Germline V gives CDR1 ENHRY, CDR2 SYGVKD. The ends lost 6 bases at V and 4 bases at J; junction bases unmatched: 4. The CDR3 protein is CAIRGTGLGANVLTF. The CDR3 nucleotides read TGTGCCATCAGGGGGACAGGGCTCGGGGCCAACGTCCTGACTTTC.

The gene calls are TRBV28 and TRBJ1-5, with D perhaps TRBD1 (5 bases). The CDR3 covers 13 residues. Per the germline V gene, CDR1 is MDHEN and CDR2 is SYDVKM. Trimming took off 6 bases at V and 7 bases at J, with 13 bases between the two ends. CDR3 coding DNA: TGTGCCAGCAGAGATGTCAGGGACCAGCCCCAGCATTTT. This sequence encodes CASRDVRDQPQHF.

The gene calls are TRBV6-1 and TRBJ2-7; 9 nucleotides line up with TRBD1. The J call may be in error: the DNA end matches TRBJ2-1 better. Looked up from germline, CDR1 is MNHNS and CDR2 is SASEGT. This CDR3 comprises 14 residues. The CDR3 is CASTTLGTGSEQFF. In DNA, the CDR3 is TGTGCCAGCACCACTCTTGGGACAGGGTCCGAGCAGTTCTTC.

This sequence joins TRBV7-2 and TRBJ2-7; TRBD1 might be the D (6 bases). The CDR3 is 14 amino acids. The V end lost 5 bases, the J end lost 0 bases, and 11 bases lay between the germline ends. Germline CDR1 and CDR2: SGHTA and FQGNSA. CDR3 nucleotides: TGTGCCAGCAGCATAAACAGGGTCTCCTACGAGCAGTACTTC. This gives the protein CASSINRVSYEQYF.

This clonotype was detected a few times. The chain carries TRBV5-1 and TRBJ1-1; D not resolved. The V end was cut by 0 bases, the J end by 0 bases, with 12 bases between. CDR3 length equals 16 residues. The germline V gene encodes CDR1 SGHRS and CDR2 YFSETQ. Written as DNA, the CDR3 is TGCGCCAGCAGCTTGGTGGACGGAAGCATGAACACTGAAGCTTTCTTT. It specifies CASSLVDGSMNTEAFF.

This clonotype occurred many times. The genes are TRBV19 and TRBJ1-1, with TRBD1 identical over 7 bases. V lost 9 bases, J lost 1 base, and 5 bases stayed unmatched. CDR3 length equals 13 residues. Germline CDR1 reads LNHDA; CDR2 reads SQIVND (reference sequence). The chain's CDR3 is CASGDRANTEAFF. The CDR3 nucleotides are TGTGCCAGCGGAGACAGGGCGAACACTGAAGCTTTCTTT.

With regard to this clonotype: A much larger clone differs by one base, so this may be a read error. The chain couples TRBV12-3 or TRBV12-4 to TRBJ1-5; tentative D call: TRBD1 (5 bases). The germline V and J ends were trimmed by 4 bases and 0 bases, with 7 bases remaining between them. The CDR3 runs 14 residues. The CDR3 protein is CASSSGHSNQPQHF. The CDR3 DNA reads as TGTGCCAGCAGTTCTGGACATAGCAATCAGCCCCAGCATTTT.

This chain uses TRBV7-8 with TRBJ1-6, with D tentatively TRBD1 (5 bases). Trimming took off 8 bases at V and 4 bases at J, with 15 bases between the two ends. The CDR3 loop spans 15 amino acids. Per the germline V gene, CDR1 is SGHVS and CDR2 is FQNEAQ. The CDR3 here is CASSQTGPYNSPLHF. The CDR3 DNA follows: TGTGCCAGCTCGCAAACGGGGCCTTATAATTCACCCCTCCACTTT. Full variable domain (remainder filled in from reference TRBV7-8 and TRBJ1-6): GAGVSQSPRYKVAKRGQDVALRCDPISGHVSLFWYQQALGQGPEFLTYFQNEAQLDKSGLPSDRFFAERPEGSVSTLKIQRTQQEDSAVYLCASSQTGPYNSPLHFGNGTRLTVT.

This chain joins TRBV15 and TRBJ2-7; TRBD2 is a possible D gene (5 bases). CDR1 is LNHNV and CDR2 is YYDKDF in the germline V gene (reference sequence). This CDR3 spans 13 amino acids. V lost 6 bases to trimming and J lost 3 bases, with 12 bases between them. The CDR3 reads CATRERLYYEQYF. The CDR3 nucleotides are TGTGCCACCAGGGAGCGGCTGTACTACGAGCAGTACTTC.

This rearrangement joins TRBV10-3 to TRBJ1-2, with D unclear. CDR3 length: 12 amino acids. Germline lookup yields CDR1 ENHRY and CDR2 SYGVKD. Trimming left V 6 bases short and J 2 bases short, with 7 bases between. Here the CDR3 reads CAIRDGNYGYTF. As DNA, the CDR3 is TGTGCCATCAGAGATGGGAACTATGGCTACACCTTC.

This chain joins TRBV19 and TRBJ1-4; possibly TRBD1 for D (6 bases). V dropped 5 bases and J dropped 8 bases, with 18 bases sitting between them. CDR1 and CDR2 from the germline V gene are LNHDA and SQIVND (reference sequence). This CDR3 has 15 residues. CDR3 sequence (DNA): TGTGCCAGTAGTGGTGCAGGGGCTCAACGGGAAAAACTGTTTTTT. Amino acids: CASSGAGAQREKLFF.

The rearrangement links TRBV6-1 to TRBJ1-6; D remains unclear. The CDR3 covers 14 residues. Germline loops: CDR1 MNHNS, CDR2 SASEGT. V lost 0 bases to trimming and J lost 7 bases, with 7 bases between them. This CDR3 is CASSEALHNSPLHF. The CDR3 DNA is TGTGCCAGCAGTGAAGCCCTACACAATTCACCCCTCCACTTT.

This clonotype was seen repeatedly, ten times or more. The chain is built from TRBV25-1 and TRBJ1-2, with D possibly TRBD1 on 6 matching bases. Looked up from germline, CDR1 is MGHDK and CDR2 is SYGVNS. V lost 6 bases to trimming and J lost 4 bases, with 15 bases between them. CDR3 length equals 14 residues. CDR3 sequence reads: CASRGGDTLYGYTF. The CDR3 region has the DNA TGTGCCAGCAGGGGGGGGGACACCCTCTATGGCTACACCTTC.

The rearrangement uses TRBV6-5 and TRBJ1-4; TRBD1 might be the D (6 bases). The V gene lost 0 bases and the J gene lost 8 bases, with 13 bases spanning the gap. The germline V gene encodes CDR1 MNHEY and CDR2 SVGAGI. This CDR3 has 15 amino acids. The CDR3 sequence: CASSYSGGAREKLFF. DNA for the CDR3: TGTGCCAGCAGTTACTCCGGGGGGGCTAGAGAAAAACTGTTTTTT.

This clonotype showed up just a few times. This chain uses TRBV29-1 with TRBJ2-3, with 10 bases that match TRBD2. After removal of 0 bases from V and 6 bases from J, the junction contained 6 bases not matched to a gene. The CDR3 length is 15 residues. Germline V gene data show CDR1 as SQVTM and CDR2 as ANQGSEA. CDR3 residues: CSVEDLSGRGDTQYF. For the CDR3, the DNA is TGCAGCGTTGAAGATCTGAGCGGGAGGGGGGATACGCAGTATTTT.

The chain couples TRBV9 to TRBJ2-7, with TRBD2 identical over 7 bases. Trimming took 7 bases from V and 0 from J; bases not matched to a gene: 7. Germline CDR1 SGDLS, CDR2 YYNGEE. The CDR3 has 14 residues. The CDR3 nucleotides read TGTGCCAGCTCACCAGGGACTACCTCCTACGAGCAGTACTTC. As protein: CASSPGTTSYEQYF.

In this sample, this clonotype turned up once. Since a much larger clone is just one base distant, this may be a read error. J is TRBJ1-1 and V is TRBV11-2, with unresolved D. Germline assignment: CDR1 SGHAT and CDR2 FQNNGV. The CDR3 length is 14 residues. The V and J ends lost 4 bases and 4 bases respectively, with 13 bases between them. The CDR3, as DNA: TGTGCCAGCAGCTCATGGACGGAGAGCACTGAAGCTTTCTTT. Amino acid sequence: CASSSWTESTEAFF.

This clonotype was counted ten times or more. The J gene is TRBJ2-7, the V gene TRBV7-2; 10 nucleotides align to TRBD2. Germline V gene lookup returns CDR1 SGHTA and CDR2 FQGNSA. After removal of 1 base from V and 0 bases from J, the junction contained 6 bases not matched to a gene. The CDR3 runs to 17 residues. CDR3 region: CASSLGGRTSGSYEQYF. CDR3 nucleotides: TGTGCCAGCAGCTTAGGAGGTAGGACTAGCGGCTCCTACGAGCAGTACTTC.

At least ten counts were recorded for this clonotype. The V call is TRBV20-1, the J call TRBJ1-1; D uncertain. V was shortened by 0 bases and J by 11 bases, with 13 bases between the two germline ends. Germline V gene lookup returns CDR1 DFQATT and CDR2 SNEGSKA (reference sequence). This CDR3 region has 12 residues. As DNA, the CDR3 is TGCAGTGCTAGAGATAACACCTTCGAGGCTTTCTTT. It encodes CSARDNTFEAFF.

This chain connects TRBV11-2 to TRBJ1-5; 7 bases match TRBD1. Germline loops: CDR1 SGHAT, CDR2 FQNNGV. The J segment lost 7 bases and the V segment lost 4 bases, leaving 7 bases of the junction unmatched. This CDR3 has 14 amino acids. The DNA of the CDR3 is TGTGCCAGCAGCTCGAAAGGGGGCAGCCAGCCCCAGCATTTT. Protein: CASSSKGGSQPQHF.

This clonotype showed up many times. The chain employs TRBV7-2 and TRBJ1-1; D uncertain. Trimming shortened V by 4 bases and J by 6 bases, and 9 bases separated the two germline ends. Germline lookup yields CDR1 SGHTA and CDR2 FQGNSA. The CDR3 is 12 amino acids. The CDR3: CASSSMQAEAFF. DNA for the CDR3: TGTGCCAGCAGCTCAATGCAGGCTGAAGCTTTCTTT. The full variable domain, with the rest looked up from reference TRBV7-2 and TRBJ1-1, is GAGVSQSPSNKVTEKGKDVELRCDPISGHTALYWYRQSLGQGLEFLIYFQGNSAPDKSGLPSDRFSAERTGGSVSTLTIQRTQQEDSAVYLCASSSMQAEAFFGQGTRLTVV.

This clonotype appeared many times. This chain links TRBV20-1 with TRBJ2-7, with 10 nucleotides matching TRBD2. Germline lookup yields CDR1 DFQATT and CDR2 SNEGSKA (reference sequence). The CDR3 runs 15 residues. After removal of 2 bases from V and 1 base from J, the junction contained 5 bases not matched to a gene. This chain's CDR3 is CSARSLAGGSYEQYF. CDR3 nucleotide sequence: TGCAGTGCTAGATCCTTAGCGGGGGGTTCCTACGAGCAGTACTTC.

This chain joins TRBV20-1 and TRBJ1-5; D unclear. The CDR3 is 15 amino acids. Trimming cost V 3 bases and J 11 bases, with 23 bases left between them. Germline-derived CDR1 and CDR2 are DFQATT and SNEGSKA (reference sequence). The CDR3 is CSARRVPGIQETQHF. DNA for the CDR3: TGCAGTGCTAGGAGAGTCCCGGGAATCCAAGAGACCCAGCATTTT.